Listed below are T cell receptor beta chains from one sample, sequenced in a study of CD8 T cells in ankylosing spondylitis. TCRdb called the 5' RACE reads again in MiXCR, with one record for every CDR3 protein. The sample holds fewer than 550,000 distinct CDR3 sequences, 5.3% seen once. Input material: blood, either unsorted or a sorted T cell fraction (not recorded which). The receptors derive from a male donor with ankylosing spondylitis. Both conserved end residues are part of each CDR3. Each record gives: D gene, J gene, clone size, V gene, CDR3 protein, CDR3 DNA. D genes are given only for firm matches. The size of a clone is reported for some rows only, either as once, few or many, or as a class for expanded clones.

TRBD1 | TRBJ1-2 | few | TRBV27 | CASSFGGGTGNYGYTF | TGTGCCAGCAGTTTCGGTGGAGGGACAGGGAACTATGGCTACACCTTC
TRBD2 | TRBJ2-5 | many | TRBV5-1 | CASSIGTSGGSEETQYF | TGCGCCAGCAGCATCGGGACTAGCGGGGGAAGTGAAGAGACCCAGTACTTC
TRBD1 | TRBJ2-3 | many | TRBV27 | CASRTGTDTQYF | TGTGCCAGCAGGACAGGGACAGATACGCAGTATTTT
TRBD2 | TRBJ2-1 | . | TRBV20-1 | CCARKLAGESSYNEQFF | TGCTGTGCTAGGAAACTAGCGGGGGAAAGCTCCTACAATGAGCAGTTCTTC
TRBD2 | TRBJ2-7 | few | TRBV20-1 | CSAREGTNYEQYF | TGCAGTGCTAGAGAAGGGACTAACTACGAGCAGTACTTC
TRBD2 | TRBJ2-1 | many | TRBV4-2 | CASSQAGLAGPNEQFF | TGTGCCAGCAGCCAAGCCGGACTAGCGGGGCCTAATGAGCAGTTCTTC
. | TRBJ2-1 | few | TRBV20-1 | CSASSSLAISYNEQFF | TGCAGTGCTAGTTCTAGCCTAGCGATATCCTACAATGAGCAGTTCTTC
TRBD1 | TRBJ1-2 | . | TRBV6-1 | CASSERDRGPTPNYGYTF | TGTGCCAGCAGTGAACGGGACAGGGGGCCTACTCCTAACTATGGCTACACCTTC
. | TRBJ2-7 | many | TRBV29-1 | CSRGQYGACSYEQYF | TGCAGCCGCGGACAGTATGGAGCTTGTTCCTACGAGCAGTACTTC
. | TRBJ2-7 | many | TRBV24-1 | CATSVGRADSYEQYF | TGTGCCACCAGTGTCGGAAGAGCTGATTCCTACGAGCAGTACTTC
. | TRBJ2-3 | few | TRBV5-1 | CASSSQPTGEEDTQYF | TGCGCCAGCAGCTCCCAACCGACTGGGGAGGAAGATACGCAGTATTTT
. | TRBJ2-6 | few | TRBV4-1 | CASSQEGVYFGSGANVLTF | TGCGCCAGCAGCCAAGAGGGGGTCTACTTTGGCTCTGGGGCCAACGTCCTGACTTTC
. | TRBJ1-2 | many | TRBV20-1 | CSARGVGVYGYTF | TGCAGTGCTAGAGGGGTGGGGGTCTATGGCTACACCTTC
TRBD1 | TRBJ2-7 | many | TRBV3-1 | CASSQDYAGGEQYF | TGTGCCAGCAGCCAAGATTATGCAGGGGGCGAGCAGTACTTC
. | TRBJ2-5 | many | TRBV5-1 | CASSLGNSWETQYF | TGCGCCAGCAGCTTAGGAAATAGTTGGGAGACCCAGTACTTC
. | TRBJ2-1 | many | TRBV18 | CASSTRDSSYNEQFF | TGTGCCAGCTCAACCCGGGACTCCTCCTACAATGAGCAGTTCTTC
. | TRBJ1-1 | many | TRBV7-2 | CASSLWGGSGTEAFF | TGTGCCAGCAGCTTATGGGGGGGGTCAGGGACTGAAGCTTTCTTT
. | TRBJ1-2 | few | TRBV6-1 | CASRDGRAAGYTF | TGTGCCAGCAGGGATGGACGGGCGGCTGGCTACACCTTC
. | TRBJ2-5 | . | TRBV25-1 | CASSPRFVQETQYF | TGTGCCAGCAGTCCCCGGTTTGTCCAAGAGACCCAGTACTTC
. | TRBJ2-2 | . | TRBV6-1 | CASSPNKRGFGGELFF | TGTGCCAGCAGTCCTAACAAACGGGGGTTTGGCGGGGAGCTGTTTTTT
TRBD1 | TRBJ2-7 | few | TRBV27 | CASSLKDRGYEQYF | TGTGCCAGCAGTTTAAAGGACAGGGGGTACGAGCAGTACTTC
. | TRBJ1-1 | many | TRBV11-1 | CASRTSKGSVALSNTEAFF | TGTGCCAGCAGGACCTCTAAGGGCTCCGTGGCCCTTTCGAACACTGAAGCTTTCTTT
. | TRBJ1-1 | few | TRBV7-9 | CASSRAGVPEAFF | TGTGCCAGCAGCAGAGCGGGGGTACCTGAAGCTTTCTTT
. | TRBJ2-1 | many | TRBV5-1 | CASRGDQPYNEQFF | TGCGCCAGCAGGGGAGACCAACCCTACAATGAGCAGTTCTTC
. | TRBJ1-4 | many | TRBV29-1 | CSVGTQLGEKLFF | TGCAGCGTTGGAACGCAACTTGGGGAAAAACTGTTTTTT
. | TRBJ2-1 | many | TRBV7-8 | CICSYYNEQFF | TGTATCTGCAGCTACTACAATGAGCAGTTCTTC
. | TRBJ2-3 | many | TRBV4-2 | CASSQEGLTSTDTQYF | TGTGCCAGCAGCCAAGAGGGACTGACTAGCACAGATACGCAGTATTTT
TRBD2 | TRBJ2-2 | . | TRBV19 | CASIIRASGGGELFF | TGTGCCAGTATCATCCGGGCTAGCGGAGGCGGGGAGCTGTTTTTT
TRBD2 | TRBJ2-5 | many | TRBV10-3 | CAISPTPGLAGGGETQYF | TGTGCCATCAGCCCGACCCCGGGACTAGCGGGAGGGGGAGAGACCCAGTACTTC
. | TRBJ2-7 | many | TRBV6-1 | CASSRGTVSSYEQYF | TGTGCCAGCAGTCGCGGGACGGTGAGCTCCTACGAGCAGTACTTC
TRBD1 | TRBJ2-7 | few | TRBV7-9 | CASSRDRAYYEQYF | TGTGCCAGCAGCCGGGACAGAGCTTACTACGAGCAGTACTTC
. | TRBJ2-3 | . | TRBV29-1 | CSVEEEITDTQYF | TGCAGCGTTGAAGAGGAAATCACAGATACGCAGTATTTT
TRBD2 | TRBJ2-2 | many | TRBV9 | CASSPRDGTSPLTGELFF | TGTGCCAGCAGCCCTAGGGATGGGACTAGCCCCCTCACCGGGGAGCTGTTTTTT
TRBD2 | TRBJ2-7 | . | TRBV11-3 | CASSLTSGESYEQYF | TGTGCCAGCAGCTTAACAAGCGGGGAATCCTACGAGCAGTACTTC
TRBD2 | TRBJ2-1 | many | TRBV9 | CASSVGYGAASGGSYNEQFF | TGTGCCAGCAGCGTAGGGTATGGGGCAGCTAGCGGGGGCTCCTACAATGAGCAGTTCTTC
TRBD1 | TRBJ2-7 | many | TRBV20-1 | CSARKDREQYF | TGCAGTGCCAGAAAAGACAGGGAACAGTACTTC
. | TRBJ1-6 | many | TRBV3-1 | CASSQVQASPNSPLHF | TGTGCCAGCAGCCAAGTACAGGCGAGCCCAAATTCACCCCTCCACTTT
. | TRBJ1-1 | many | TRBV20-1 | CSAIFLGGAFF | TGCAGTGCCATATTCCTCGGGGGCGCTTTCTTT
. | TRBJ1-5 | . | TRBV2 | CASSEEGYQHF | TGTGCCAGCAGTGAAGAGGGATACCAGCATTTT
TRBD1 | TRBJ2-7 | many | TRBV6-5 | CASSYSTGGSYEQYF | TGTGCCAGCAGTTACTCGACAGGGGGGTCCTACGAGCAGTACTTC